Below, one T cell receptor (beta chain) is given with its context. This clonotype has at least ten counts. Its target antigen remains unknown. Per-base qualities were not stored, and no clone one base away is much larger. Sequencing was carried out with an Illumina HiSeq 2500. TCR beta libraries were prepared by quantitative 5'-RACE with molecular barcodes. The study's processing was this. Disease-linked TCR variants were identified with a new computational method built on a probabilistic model of VDJ rearrangement. TCRdb reworked the public reads: Q25 trimming with fastp, MiXCR clone assembly, productive beta chains retained. Here each entry gathers all rows of one CDR3 protein and keeps the most common genes and DNA. TCRdb's processing, not the study's, gives the V and J calls here. For this sample the table gives 130,000 or so distinct CDR3 sequences, of which around 7% were detected only once. The ten largest account for less than 15% of the sample.

CDR1 and CDR2, looked up from the germline V gene (reference sequence), are DFQATT and SNEGSKA. At the junction V is shortened by 0 bases and J by 0 bases; bases outside the gene matches: 0. There are 16 amino acids in the CDR3, from cysteine to phenylalanine inclusive. The sequence is cut down to CDR3 DNA, 48 bases in frame from base 1. This sample is drawn from a study of CD8 T cells in ankylosing spondylitis (dated by TCRdb to about 2017). Regarding the study in general: The study profiled T cell receptor beta repertoires in healthy donors and ankylosing spondylitis patients to find disease-linked TCR variants. The whole study cohort included 85 to 120 healthy donors and 25 ankylosing spondylitis patients. Peripheral blood samples were taken, and synovial fluid was additionally collected from ankylosing spondylitis patients. The research as a whole found: Significant enrichment of the disease-linked clones was reported in matched synovial fluid samples from ankylosing spondylitis patients. Some motif variants had previously been reported in the synovial fluid and blood of reactive arthritis patients, which suggests shared mechanisms of disease initiation. The disease-linked clones showed a CD8+ phenotype and occurred at relatively low frequencies in peripheral blood. A TCR beta motif made up of 7 to 9 highly homologous amino acid variants appeared to be characteristic of blood from ankylosing spondylitis patients.

The rearrangement combines TRBV20-1 with TRBJ1-6; 9 central nucleotides agree with TRBD1. Input material: blood, either unsorted or a sorted T cell fraction (not recorded which). The TCR sequence derives from a male donor with ankylosing spondylitis or in good health (not recorded which). This receptor has the CDR3 CSAREDRGSYNSPLHF. Here is the DNA: TGCAGTGCTAGAGAGGACAGGGGCTCCTATAATTCACCCCTCCACTTT.